This T cell receptor (beta chain) derives from a study of regulatory T cells in long-lasting Graves disease (dated by TCRdb to the early 2020s). General notes on the study: Persistent Graves' disease was defined as persistently positive TSH receptor autoantibodies together with antithyroid drug treatment for over 5 years. Peripheral blood TCR sequencing and RNA sequencing compared persistent Graves' disease patients with newly diagnosed Graves' disease patients. The study was registered as a clinical trial and conducted in China. A total of approximately 35 samples underwent TCR sequencing: roughly 13 from persistent and roughly 20 from newly diagnosed Graves' disease patients. Antithyroid drugs had been taken for about 10.3 years on average by persistent Graves' disease patients in the clinical cohort.

Libraries were constructed by multiplex PCR. TCRdb shows the sequencer as Illumina HiSeq 4000. CDR3 regions were amplified by Arm-PCR with iRepertoire HTBI primers to construct TCR beta libraries. PCR products were gel purified before sequencing. Under the source paper's analysis protocol: Gene usage analysis of CDR3 amino acid clonotypes used the 62 TRBV and 14 TRBJ segments found across samples. COPE and FqMerger were used to merge filtered high-quality paired reads into contigs. BLAST was used to align contigs to the IMGT TRBV, TRBD and TRBJ reference genes, and CDR3 was defined following IMGT. Clonotypes above 0.1% frequency were classified as highly expanded clones. Shannon entropy was used to measure repertoire diversity, and the Gini coefficient was used to measure V-J evenness. Clonotypes shared by more than one individual were considered public. TCRdb reworked the public reads: Q25 trimming with fastp, MiXCR clone assembly, productive beta chains retained. Entries that share a CDR3 protein sequence are merged under the most common genes and DNA. TCRdb, not the authors, supplied the V and J calls. Across this sample there are hundreds of thousands of distinct CDR3 sequences, with roughly 20% seen only once. The ten largest make up over 7.5% of the sample.

The CDR3 measures 11 amino acids from cysteine to phenylalanine. Only the CDR3 region is kept as DNA, spanning 33 bases read in frame from base 1. The germline V gene specifies MDHEN as CDR1 and SYDVKM as CDR2. This clonotype was counted ten times or more. The clone's antigen remains unknown. An end of the junction does not agree with germline; a read error may underlie this. What the research found in general, with its limitations: Sequencing and analysis were limited to the TCR beta chain. Lower TCR Shannon entropy and fewer highly expanded clones were observed in persistent Graves' disease patients than in newly diagnosed patients, which suggested clonal expansion. As a limitation, the authors acknowledged that the small sample size may reduce accuracy. Only peripheral blood was studied, because thyroid tissue, the primary lesion, was inaccessible. TRBV28, TRBJ1-2 and TRBJ2-5 were preferentially used in persistent disease, while TRBV20-1 and TRBJ2-1 were favored in newly diagnosed disease. Persistent patients shared more public clonotypes among themselves (around 3,000) than newly diagnosed patients did (approximately 870).

The time point tag for this specimen amounts to: persistent/refractory GD, antithyroid drugs over 5 years with positive TRAb. For both TCR sequencing and RNA sequencing, RNA was extracted from PBMCs in TRIzol. The diagnosis of Graves' disease followed American Thyroid Association guidelines. Patients were recruited from an endocrinology department in Xi'an, China. Each patient gave roughly 8.4 milliliters of peripheral blood, collected in an EDTA anticoagulant tube. Ficoll Paque Plus density gradient separation was used to isolate PBMCs, and no additional T cell sorting was done. An Agilent 2100 Bioanalyzer and agarose gel were used to check RNA quality, and a NanoDrop 2000 was used to measure RNA concentration.

The origin of this receptor is a female donor with Graves disease. The V and J genes are TRBV28 and TRBJ1-1, with the D gene too uncertain to name. This specimen consisted of peripheral blood mononuclear cells (PBMCs), obtained when the disease was refractory, from a patient treated with antithyroid drugs. The CDR3 in this case is CASSYRVEAFF. The nucleotide sequence is TGTGCCAGCAGTTACAGAGTTGAAGCTTTCTTC.